This entry lists 15 T cell receptor beta chains sequenced from one sample in a study of T cells in Graves' hyperthyroidism and ophthalmopathy. RNA transcripts yielded amplified TCR beta CDR3 regions. The primer set for the first-round RT-PCR of the TCR CDR3 was HTBI. TCRdb reprocessed the multiplex PCR reads with MiXCR, giving one entry per CDR3 protein. This table has fewer than 450,000 distinct CDR3 sequences, roughly 15% appearing once. The sample comprised blood. The source is a woman aged 25-40 years with Graves' hyperthyroidism that later progressed to Graves' ophthalmopathy.

With respect to this clonotype: Possible read error: a much larger clone is one base away. The chain uses TRBV2 and TRBJ1-5; D is unclear. Germline lookup yields CDR1 SNHLY and CDR2 FYNNEI. CDR3 size: 12 residues. The V and J ends lost 5 bases and 7 bases respectively, with 9 bases between them. CDR3 bases: TGTGCCAGCAGTCAAACGGAACAGCCCCAGCATTTT. Translating gives CASSQTEQPQHF.

V usage is TRBV30 and J usage is TRBJ2-1; 7 bases match TRBD2. The ends lost 0 bases at V and 8 bases at J; junction bases unmatched: 4. Germline CDR1 reads GTSNPN; CDR2 reads SVGIG (reference sequence). This CDR3 is built from 13 residues. CDR3 loop: CAWSVSAGYEQFF. The CDR3 coding sequence is TGTGCCTGGAGTGTGTCAGCGGGGTATGAGCAGTTCTTC. Together with reference TRBV30 and TRBJ2-1, the CDR3 gives the full variable domain: SQTIHQWPATLVQPVGSPLSLECTVEGTSNPNLYWYRQAAGRGLQLLFYSVGIGQISSEVPQNLSASRPQDRQFILSSKKLLLSDSGFYLCAWSVSAGYEQFFGPGTRLTVL.

Comments on this clonotype: Being one base from a much bigger clone, this may be a read error. The J gene is TRBJ1-6, the V gene TRBV3-1; D not resolved. This CDR3 is built from 14 residues. Looked up from germline, CDR1 is LGHDT and CDR2 is YNNKEL (reference sequence). The CDR3 is CAISQVQYNSPLHF. In DNA form, the CDR3 reads TGTGCCATCAGCCAAGTACAGTATAATTCACCCCTCCACTTT.

This clonotype showed up many times. The chain couples TRBV12-3 or TRBV12-4 to TRBJ1-2, with a possible D match to TRBD1 (6 bases). The CDR3 totals 16 residues. V shed 1 base and J shed 4 bases, with 16 bases lying between them. CDR3 protein: CASSLVTGGVPYGYTF. DNA for the CDR3: TGTGCCAGCAGTTTAGTGACAGGAGGAGTTCCCTATGGCTACACCTTC.

The J gene is TRBJ2-1, the V gene TRBV28, with D possibly TRBD2 on 6 matching bases. Germline V gene data show CDR1 as MDHEN and CDR2 as SYDVKM. This CDR3 comprises 16 residues. V was pared by 3 bases and J by 3 bases, with 15 bases between. The DNA of the CDR3 is TGTGCCAGCAGTTTTTCTCCTAGCGCACACTACAATGAGCAGTTCTTC. Translation: CASSFSPSAHYNEQFF.

This clonotype was counted many times. The rearrangement uses TRBV28 and TRBJ1-4; TRBD1 might be the D (5 bases). The germline V gene has CDR1 MDHEN and CDR2 SYDVKM. CDR3 length: 14 amino acids. V was trimmed by 2 bases and J by 5 bases, leaving 9 bases between them. The CDR3 DNA reads as TGTGCCAGCAGTTTACGACAGACAAATGAAAAACTGTTTTTT. Its translation is CASSLRQTNEKLFF.

V gene TRBV5-1 combines with J gene TRBJ2-2; D is ambiguous. The CDR3 has 17 amino acids. Germline V CDR1 and CDR2: SGHRS, YFSETQ. Deletions cut 4 bases from V and 0 bases from J, with 16 bases between. The CDR3 here is CASSPSWGGANTGELFF. The DNA of the CDR3 is TGCGCCAGCAGCCCGAGTTGGGGTGGGGCGAACACCGGGGAGCTGTTTTTT.

This clonotype has a count of ten or more. The V gene is TRBV4-1, the J gene TRBJ2-3, with a weak D call TRBD1 (6 bases). The CDR3 has 14 amino acids. The V gene lost 1 base and the J gene lost 7 bases, with 12 bases spanning the gap. CDR1 is MGHRA and CDR2 is YSYEKL in the germline V gene. CDR3 sequence reads: CASSQGLGGYTQYF. The CDR3 DNA is TGCGCCAGCAGCCAAGGCCTAGGGGGTTATACGCAGTATTTT.

At least ten counts were recorded for this clonotype. The V gene is TRBV28, the J gene TRBJ1-5; D not resolved. V was trimmed by 0 bases and J by 1 base, leaving 4 bases between them. Germline V CDR1 and CDR2: MDHEN, SYDVKM. This CDR3 spans 14 amino acids. CDR3 amino acids: CASSLWLSNQPQHF. CDR3 nucleotide sequence: TGTGCCAGCAGTTTATGGCTCAGCAATCAGCCCCAGCATTTT.

This clonotype appeared a few times. The rearrangement links TRBV18 to TRBJ2-1; 11 nucleotides align to TRBD1. This CDR3 comprises 15 residues. CDR1 is KGHSH and CDR2 is LQKENI in the germline V gene. The V gene end was trimmed by 3 bases and the J gene end by 8 bases; junction bases not matched to a gene: 6. The CDR3: CASSPRTGGGDEQFF. CDR3 DNA: TGTGCCAGCTCACCGAGGACAGGGGGCGGGGATGAGCAGTTCTTC.

The rearrangement links TRBV28 to TRBJ2-3; TRBD1 is a possible D gene (5 bases). V dropped 7 bases and J dropped 0 bases, with 14 bases sitting between them. There are 15 residues in the CDR3. In germline, CDR1 is MDHEN, CDR2 SYDVKM. CDR3 nucleotides: TGTGCCAGCAAGGAAGGGGTCTCTAGCACAGATACGCAGTATTTT. It codes for CASKEGVSSTDTQYF.

This clonotype was observed at least ten times. The chain uses TRBV2 and TRBJ2-2; D perhaps matches TRBD1 (5 bases). The ends were cut back, 2 bases at V and 3 bases at J, with 13 bases in the middle. This CDR3 region has 16 residues. Germline-derived CDR1 and CDR2 are SNHLY and FYNNEI. CDR3: CASSEFQGTDTGELFF. In DNA form, the CDR3 reads TGTGCCAGCAGTGAATTTCAGGGCACAGACACCGGGGAGCTGTTTTTT.

The chain recombines TRBV7-9 with TRBJ2-3, with D perhaps TRBD2 (5 bases). The CDR3 is made up of 15 amino acids. Trimming took 2 bases from V and 0 from J, leaving 9 bases between them. Germline V gene data show CDR1 as SEHNR and CDR2 as FQNEAQ (reference sequence). CDR3 sequence reads: CASSLKAASTDTQYF. The CDR3, as DNA: TGTGCCAGCAGCTTAAAAGCGGCCAGCACAGATACGCAGTATTTT.

This rearrangement joins TRBV7-9 to TRBJ1-1; the match to TRBD1 covers 7 bases. J gave up 4 bases and V 1 base, and 6 bases lay outside the gene matches. The CDR3 is 15 residues long. From germline, CDR1 is SEHNR and CDR2 FQNEAQ (reference sequence). As DNA, the CDR3 is TGTGCCAGCAGCTTAGTACAGGGGTCGAGCACTGAAGCTTTCTTT. Its protein product is CASSLVQGSSTEAFF.

This clonotype was picked up a small number of times. This rearrangement joins TRBV27 to TRBJ2-2; tentative D call: TRBD2 (5 bases). Trimming left V 4 bases short and J 7 bases short, with 16 bases between. Germline CDR1 reads MNHEY; CDR2 reads SMNVEV (reference sequence). The CDR3 extends over 15 amino acids. The CDR3 reads CASSSQPDGGGELFF. For the CDR3, the DNA is TGTGCCAGCAGTTCCCAGCCGGATGGAGGCGGGGAGCTGTTTTTT.